A selection of T cell receptor beta chains follows, all from one sample in a study of blood T cell repertoires in COVID-19. Repertoires were generated with immunoSEQ multiplex PCR, while TCRdb's copy carries only in-frame clones and drops some. The table lists 100,000 to 150,000 clones, approximately 85% of them singletons. Source material: peripheral blood. These receptor sequences come from a man at least 80 years old with active or convalescent COVID-19. Both conserved end residues are part of each CDR3. A D gene is named only where the DNA matches it firmly. Rows may omit the clone size; those that give it use once, few, many or a size class.

V: TRBV5-4
D: TRBD2
J: TRBJ2-5
length: 17
size: NA
CDR3: CASSLGLAGGYKETQYF
DNA: TGTGCCAGCAGCTTGGGACTAGCGGGAGGGTATAAAGAGACCCAGTACTTC

V: TRBV28
D: NA
J: TRBJ1-6
length: 14
size: NA
CDR3: CATQTGSYNSPLHF
DNA: TGTGCCACCCAGACAGGCTCTTATAATTCACCCCTCCACTTT

V: TRBV6-2/TRBV6-3
D: NA
J: TRBJ1-1
length: 15
size: NA
CDR3: CASSYGQNKNTEAFF
DNA: TGTGCCAGCAGTTACGGACAGAATAAGAACACTGAAGCTTTCTTT

V: TRBV24-1
D: TRBD1
J: TRBJ2-7
length: 13
size: NA
CDR3: CATSAGTVYEQYF
DNA: TGTGCCACCAGTGCCGGGACAGTCTACGAGCAGTACTTC

V: TRBV5-6
D: TRBD2
J: TRBJ2-7
length: 18
size: NA
CDR3: CASSSGRGLAGATYEQYF
DNA: TGTGCCAGCAGCTCCGGACGGGGACTAGCGGGGGCCACCTACGAGCAGTACTTC

V: TRBV5-6
D: TRBD1
J: TRBJ2-7
length: 14
size: NA
CDR3: CASSAWDRGRVIFF
DNA: TGTGCCAGCAGCGCCTGGGACAGGGGGCGCGTCATATTCTTC

V: TRBV7-9
D: NA
J: TRBJ2-7
length: 14
size: few
CDR3: CASSLAQVGGEQYF
DNA: TGTGCCAGCAGCTTAGCGCAGGTGGGTGGAGAGCAGTACTTC

V: TRBV11-2
D: NA
J: TRBJ1-2
length: 12
size: few
CDR3: CASSLNRGGYTF
DNA: TGTGCCAGCAGCTTAAACCGGGGTGGCTACACCTTC

V: TRBV7-6
D: NA
J: TRBJ2-3
length: 15
size: NA
CDR3: CASSLDYAVADTQYF
DNA: TGTGCCAGCAGCTTGGACTATGCCGTTGCAGATACGCAGTATTTT

V: TRBV27
D: TRBD1
J: TRBJ1-6
length: 19
size: few
CDR3: CASRPAPGQSGSYNSPLHF
DNA: TGTGCCAGCAGACCGGCTCCGGGACAGTCGGGTTCCTATAATTCACCCCTCCACTTT

V: TRBV7-2
D: TRBD1
J: TRBJ1-1
length: 14
size: NA
CDR3: CASSLGDRGEIAFF
DNA: TGTGCCAGCAGCTTAGGGGACAGGGGAGAAATAGCTTTCTTT

V: TRBV6-5
D: TRBD1
J: TRBJ1-2
length: 11
size: NA
CDR3: CAAQGARGYTF
DNA: TGTGCCGCTCAGGGGGCGCGTGGCTACACCTTC

V: TRBV19
D: TRBD1
J: TRBJ1-1
length: 14
size: once
CDR3: CASRLGQLNTEAFF
DNA: TGTGCCAGTCGCCTGGGACAGTTGAACACTGAAGCTTTCTTT

V: TRBV5-1
D: TRBD1
J: TRBJ1-1
length: 16
size: NA
CDR3: CASSLTIGTGESSAFF
DNA: TGCGCCAGCAGCCTCACCATAGGGACAGGGGAGTCGTCGGCTTTCTTT

V: TRBV10-3
D: NA
J: TRBJ2-2
length: 16
size: once
CDR3: CAISELGLDLSGELFF
DNA: TGTGCCATCAGTGAGTTGGGCCTCGATCTGTCCGGGGAGCTGTTTTTT

V: TRBV7-3
D: NA
J: TRBJ2-2
length: 14
size: NA
CDR3: CASSSSQGTGELFF
DNA: TGTGCCAGCAGCTCGTCACAGGGTACCGGGGAGCTGTTTTTT

V: TRBV7-9
D: TRBD1
J: TRBJ1-2
length: 12
size: once
CDR3: CASSSPAGTAGF
DNA: TGTGCCAGCAGCTCCCCCGCGGGGACAGCGGGTTTC

V: TRBV19
D: NA
J: TRBJ1-1
length: 15
size: NA
CDR3: CALPPGEQINTEAFF
DNA: TGTGCCCTACCGCCCGGGGAGCAAATCAACACTGAAGCTTTCTTT

V: TRBV6-2/TRBV6-3
D: NA
J: TRBJ2-3
length: 15
size: NA
CDR3: CASSKRSVSTDTQYF
DNA: TGTGCCAGCAGCAAGCGCTCTGTGAGCACAGATACGCAGTATTTT

V: TRBV7-9
D: TRBD1
J: TRBJ2-7
length: 17
size: NA
CDR3: CASSLTYLTGDSYEQYF
DNA: TGTGCCAGCAGCTTAACCTACCTGACAGGGGATTCCTACGAGCAGTACTTC

V: TRBV5-6
D: NA
J: TRBJ1-5
length: 16
size: NA
CDR3: CASSPGRGFSNQPQHF
DNA: TGTGCCAGCAGCCCTGGGAGAGGGTTCAGCAATCAGCCCCAGCATTTT

V: TRBV6-6
D: TRBD1
J: TRBJ1-5
length: 15
size: NA
CDR3: CATRQQGRSRQPQHF
DNA: TGTGCCACCCGCCAACAGGGGCGATCCAGGCAGCCCCAGCATTTT

V: TRBV18
D: TRBD1
J: TRBJ2-7
length: 13
size: once
CDR3: CASSLGQGSEQYF
DNA: TGTGCCAGCTCTCTAGGACAGGGTAGCGAGCAGTACTTC